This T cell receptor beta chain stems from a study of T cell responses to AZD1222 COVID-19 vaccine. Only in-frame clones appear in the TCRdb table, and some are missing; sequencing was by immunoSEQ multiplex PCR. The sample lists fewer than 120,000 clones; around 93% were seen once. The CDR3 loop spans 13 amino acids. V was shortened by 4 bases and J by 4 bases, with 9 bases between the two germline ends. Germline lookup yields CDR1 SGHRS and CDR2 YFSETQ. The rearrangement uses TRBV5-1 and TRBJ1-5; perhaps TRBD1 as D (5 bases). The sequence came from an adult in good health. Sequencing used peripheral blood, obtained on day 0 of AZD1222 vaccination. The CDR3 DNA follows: TGCGCCAGCAGCACAGGACCGAATCAGCCCCAGCATTTT. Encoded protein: CASSTGPNQPQHF.